The 15 T cell receptor beta chains in this list originate from one sample, sequenced in a study of cytomegalovirus exposure and HLA in healthy donors (TCRdb year 2017). The library was prepared using the immunoSEQ multiplex PCR assay. A mixture of 60 forward primers for TCR Vbeta segments and 13 reverse primers for TCR Jbeta segments was used in the multiplex PCR. This is the immuneACCESS table as TCRdb keeps it, with only in-frame sequences that have V and J called. A part of the clones is gone; compared with another copy, unresolved V genes explain less than half, and the rest is unexplained. The sample table shows 100,000 or so clones, and roughly 13% are seen once. In total, the top ten clones hold roughly a sixth of the sample. Sequencing used PBMCs. These receptors all come from a man aged 40-50 years in good health and CMV-seropositive.

V gene TRBV6-5 combines with J gene TRBJ1-1, with D perhaps matching TRBD1 (6 bases). This CDR3 spans 14 amino acids. Trimming removed 8 bases at V and 4 bases at J, with 17 bases between. Germline CDR1 and CDR2: MNHEY and SVGAGI. CDR3 region: CASLKDAGVTEAFF. The CDR3 nucleotides read TGTGCCAGCCTCAAGGACGCAGGGGTCACTGAAGCTTTCTTT.

The V and J genes are TRBV27 and TRBJ1-1; 10 bases are shared with TRBD1. The junction had 8 bases not matched to a gene; V was cut back by 8 bases and J by 5 bases. Germline lookup yields CDR1 MNHEY and CDR2 SMNVEV (reference sequence). The CDR3 is 14 residues long. CDR3 amino acids: CASALGTGVTEAFF. The CDR3 DNA follows: TGTGCCAGCGCCCTCGGGACAGGGGTAACTGAAGCTTTCTTT.

This clone occurred a few times. The rearrangement joins TRBV5-1 to TRBJ2-1; D uncertain. The CDR3 extends over 14 amino acids. Germline-derived CDR1 and CDR2 are SGHRS and YFSETQ. Trimming took off 0 bases at V and 4 bases at J, with 8 bases between the two ends. The CDR3 nucleotides read TGCGCCAGCAGCTTGGAGTCGGGTTACAATGAGCAGTTCTTC. Translated: CASSLESGYNEQFF.

The rearrangement uses TRBV19 and TRBJ2-3, with 8 bases identical to TRBD1. Germline assignment: CDR1 LNHDA and CDR2 SQIVND (reference sequence). There are 15 residues in the CDR3. V was pared by 6 bases and J by 4 bases, with 9 bases of the junction left unmatched. The CDR3 bases are TGTGCCAGTAGCCCGGTGACAGGGGAGGCAGATACGCAGTATTTT. It is translated as CASSPVTGEADTQYF.

A few counts support this clone. V is TRBV29-1 and J is TRBJ1-1; D perhaps matches TRBD1 (6 bases). Germline V CDR1 and CDR2: SQVTM, ANQGSEA. This CDR3 comprises 12 residues. Trimming stripped 7 bases from V and 0 bases from J, with 9 bases between. In DNA, the CDR3 is TGCAGCGGTCGACAGGTGAACACTGAAGCTTTCTTT. Amino acid sequence: CSGRQVNTEAFF.

This clone was observed a handful of times. This chain connects TRBV7-7 to TRBJ2-3; a weak D match, TRBD1 (5 bases). The CDR3 extends over 14 amino acids. Trimming removed 1 base from V and 5 bases from J, with 10 bases in between. Per germline, CDR1 SSHAT and CDR2 FNYEAQ (reference sequence). The CDR3 reads CASSLDSGQDTQYF. The CDR3 DNA reads TGTGCCAGCAGCTTAGATTCAGGGCAAGATACGCAGTATTTT.

In its sample, this clone was seen a few times. The chain is built from TRBV7-2 and TRBJ2-5; tentative D call: TRBD1 (6 bases). Trimming took off 1 base at V and 4 bases at J, with 10 bases between the two ends. This CDR3 has 14 amino acids. Looked up from germline, CDR1 is SGHTA and CDR2 is FQGNSA. In DNA form, the CDR3 reads TGTGCCAGCAGCTTAGATACAGGGAGAGAGACCCAGTACTTC. Protein product: CASSLDTGRETQYF.

This clone has a handful of counts. The chain is built from TRBV6-6 and TRBJ2-1; the D gene is possibly TRBD2 (6 bases). This CDR3 has 15 amino acids. V dropped 2 bases and J dropped 0 bases, with 8 bases sitting between them. In germline, CDR1 is MNHNY, CDR2 SVGAGI (reference sequence). The CDR3 sequence is CASSYRGLSYNEQFF. CDR3 nucleotide sequence: TGTGCCAGCAGTTACAGGGGACTCTCCTACAATGAGCAGTTCTTC.

The rearrangement links TRBV11-2 to TRBJ2-7; the D gene is possibly TRBD2 (6 bases). The CDR3 is made up of 14 amino acids. V lost 1 base and J lost 4, with 11 bases in between. The germline V gene has CDR1 SGHAT and CDR2 FQNNGV. CDR3 in DNA: TGTGCCAGCAGCTTAGCGGGAGAAGTTTACGAGCAGTACTTC. Translating it yields CASSLAGEVYEQYF.

The V and J genes are TRBV5-1 and TRBJ1-5; 10 positions match TRBD1. V lost 4 bases and J lost 6; bases outside the gene matches: 7. The CDR3 is 15 amino acids. Germline V gene data show CDR1 as SGHRS and CDR2 as YFSETQ. The CDR3 nucleotides read TGCGCCAGCAGCCCGACAGGGGGCTATGGTCAGCCCCAGCATTTT. Translation gives CASSPTGGYGQPQHF. Looking up the rest from reference TRBV5-1 and TRBJ1-5 gives the full variable domain: KAGVTQTPRYLIKTRGQQVTLSCSPISGHRSVSWYQQTPGQGLQFLFEYFSETQRNKGNFPGRFSGRQFSNSRSEMNVSTLELGDSALYLCASSPTGGYGQPQHFGDGTRLSIL.

V gene TRBV19 combines with J gene TRBJ1-1, with TRBD1 matching over 7 bases. Losses at the gene ends were 1 base for V and 1 base for J; bases not matched to a gene: 3. The CDR3 sequence is 15 residues long. CDR1 LNHDA and CDR2 SQIVND come from the germline V gene (reference sequence). In DNA form, the CDR3 reads TGTGCCAGTAGTATAGCGGACAGGTGGAACACTGAAGCTTTCTTT. Amino acid sequence: CASSIADRWNTEAFF.

The rearrangement uses TRBV7-9 and TRBJ2-5, with TRBD1 identical over 9 bases. Near its end, the DNA agrees better with TRBJ2-7, so the J call may be wrong. Germline lookup yields CDR1 SEHNR and CDR2 FQNEAQ (reference sequence). CDR3 length equals 14 residues. The chain's CDR3 is CASSTDRGSYEQYF. CDR3 nucleotides: TGTGCCAGCAGCACGGACAGGGGATCCTACGAGCAGTACTTC.

This clone was recorded a few times. The V gene is TRBV9, the J gene TRBJ1-2; 8 bases map to TRBD1. Per germline, CDR1 SGDLS and CDR2 YYNGEE. V shed 2 bases and J 4 bases; nucleotides not matched to a gene: 7. The CDR3 is made up of 15 amino acids. The CDR3 is CASSVGQGAAYGYTF. The CDR3 DNA is TGTGCCAGCAGCGTCGGGCAGGGGGCAGCCTATGGCTACACCTTC.

This clone was observed a handful of times. V usage is TRBV7-3 and J usage is TRBJ2-5, with a weak D call TRBD2 (5 bases). This CDR3 comprises 13 residues. Germline CDR1 SGHTA, CDR2 FQGTGA. V was cut by 5 bases and J by 6 bases, with 13 bases left in between. The CDR3 DNA is TGTGCCAGCAGCCCAAGGGCTAGCCAGACCCAGTACTTC. Encoded protein: CASSPRASQTQYF.

There are a few counts of this clone. The chain uses TRBV12-5 and TRBJ1-2; D gene unclear. The CDR3 is made up of 13 amino acids. Trimming shortened V by 2 bases and J by 7 bases, and 11 bases separated the two germline ends. Per germline, CDR1 LGHNT and CDR2 FRNRAP. CDR3 loop: CASGLSKESGYTF. In DNA form, the CDR3 reads TGTGCTAGTGGTTTGAGTAAAGAGAGTGGCTACACCTTC.